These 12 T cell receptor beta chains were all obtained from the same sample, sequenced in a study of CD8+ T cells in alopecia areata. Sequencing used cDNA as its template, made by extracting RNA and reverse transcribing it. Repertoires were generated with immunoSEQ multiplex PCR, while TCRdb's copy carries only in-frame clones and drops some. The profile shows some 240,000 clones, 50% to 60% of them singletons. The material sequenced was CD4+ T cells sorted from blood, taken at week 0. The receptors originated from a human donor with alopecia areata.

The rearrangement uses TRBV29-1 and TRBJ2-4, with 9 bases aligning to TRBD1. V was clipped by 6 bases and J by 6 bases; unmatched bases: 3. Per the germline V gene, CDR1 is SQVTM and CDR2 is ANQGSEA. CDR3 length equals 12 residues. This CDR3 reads CSVQGAGNIQYF. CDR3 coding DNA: TGCAGCGTACAGGGGGCGGGAAACATTCAGTACTTC.

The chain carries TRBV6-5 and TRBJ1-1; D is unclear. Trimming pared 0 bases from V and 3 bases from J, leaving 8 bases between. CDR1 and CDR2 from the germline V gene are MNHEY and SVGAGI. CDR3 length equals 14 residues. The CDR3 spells CASSYSEVYTEAFF. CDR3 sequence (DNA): TGTGCCAGCAGTTACTCAGAGGTCTACACTGAAGCTTTCTTT.

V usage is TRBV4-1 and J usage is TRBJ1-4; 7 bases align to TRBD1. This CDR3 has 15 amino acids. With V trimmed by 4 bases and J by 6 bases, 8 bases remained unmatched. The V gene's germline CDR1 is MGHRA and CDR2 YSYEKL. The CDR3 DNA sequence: TGCGCCAGCAGCCGGACAGGTCGGATTGATGAAAAACTGTTTTTT. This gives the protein CASSRTGRIDEKLFF.

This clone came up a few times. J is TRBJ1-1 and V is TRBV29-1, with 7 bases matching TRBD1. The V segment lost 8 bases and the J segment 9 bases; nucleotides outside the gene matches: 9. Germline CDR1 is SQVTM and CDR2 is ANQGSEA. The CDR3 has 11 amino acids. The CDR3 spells CSYRWGQQAFF. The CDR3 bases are TGCAGCTACCGATGGGGACAGCAAGCTTTCTTT.

This chain's CDR3 is CASTPRGLAGYTQYF. The CDR3 DNA is TGTGCCAGCACCCCAAGAGGACTAGCGGGGTATACGCAGTATTTT. The chain uses TRBV9 and TRBJ2-3, with 12 bases fitting TRBD2. The J segment lost 7 bases and the V segment lost 6 bases, leaving 9 bases of the junction unmatched. CDR1 SGDLS and CDR2 YYNGEE come from the germline V gene. CDR3 length: 15 amino acids.

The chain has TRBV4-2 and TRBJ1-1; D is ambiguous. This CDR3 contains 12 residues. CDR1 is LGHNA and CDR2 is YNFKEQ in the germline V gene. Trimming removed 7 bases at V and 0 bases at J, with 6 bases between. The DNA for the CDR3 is TGTGCCAGCACCGCTATGAACACTGAAGCTTTCTTT. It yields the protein CASTAMNTEAFF.

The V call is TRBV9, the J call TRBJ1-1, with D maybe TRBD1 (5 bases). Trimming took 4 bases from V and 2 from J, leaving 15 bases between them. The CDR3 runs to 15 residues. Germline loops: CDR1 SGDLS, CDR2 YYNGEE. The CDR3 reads CASSLTGTANTEAFF. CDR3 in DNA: TGTGCCAGCAGCTTAACCGGGACGGCTAACACTGAAGCTTTCTTT.

Here the CDR3 reads CASRAAGPGANVLTF. In DNA, the CDR3 is TGTGCCAGCAGGGCCGCAGGGCCTGGGGCCAACGTCCTGACTTTC. The V and J genes are TRBV27 and TRBJ2-6; maybe TRBD1 (5 bases). Between the trimmed V and J ends, which lost 6 bases and 2 bases, there was a span of 11 bases. The germline V gene encodes CDR1 MNHEY and CDR2 SMNVEV (reference sequence). CDR3 length: 15 amino acids.

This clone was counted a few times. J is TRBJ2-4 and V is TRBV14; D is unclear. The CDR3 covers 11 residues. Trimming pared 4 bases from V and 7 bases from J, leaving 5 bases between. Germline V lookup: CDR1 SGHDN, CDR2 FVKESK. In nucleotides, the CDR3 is TGTGCCAGCAGCCTTGGGAACATTCAGTACTTC. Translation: CASSLGNIQYF.

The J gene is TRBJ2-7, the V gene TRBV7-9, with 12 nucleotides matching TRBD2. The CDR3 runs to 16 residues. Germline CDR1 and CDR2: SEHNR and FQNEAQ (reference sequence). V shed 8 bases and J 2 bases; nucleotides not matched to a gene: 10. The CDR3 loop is CASSSSTSGRTYEQYF. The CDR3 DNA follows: TGTGCCAGCTCCTCCTCTACTAGCGGGAGGACCTACGAGCAGTACTTC.

The CDR3 DNA reads TGTGCCAGCAGTTTATCGTTTCGCCAGCCCCAGCATTTT. It codes for CASSLSFRQPQHF. The chain employs TRBV27 and TRBJ1-5; D uncertain. V was cut by 0 bases and J by 7 bases, with 7 bases left in between. The CDR3 consists of 13 residues. Germline-derived CDR1 and CDR2 are MNHEY and SMNVEV (reference sequence).

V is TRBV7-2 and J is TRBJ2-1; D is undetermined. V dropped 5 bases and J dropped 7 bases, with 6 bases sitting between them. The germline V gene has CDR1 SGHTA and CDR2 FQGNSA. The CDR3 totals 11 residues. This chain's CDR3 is CASSRTNEQFF. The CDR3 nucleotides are TGTGCCAGCAGCCGCACTAATGAGCAGTTCTTC.